This record looks at one T cell receptor beta chain sequence and its context. Its antigen is currently not known. No clone much larger than this one lies a single base away; base qualities are absent. This specimen belongs to a study of cytomegalovirus exposure and HLA in healthy donors (dated by TCRdb to about 2017). Some background on the complete study: According to a later analysis, one platform produced both the roughly 110 validation repertoires and the 666 repertoires of the first cohort. To predict cytomegalovirus infection status, the study brought together high-throughput TCR immunosequencing, statistical association of individual TCRs with disease status, and machine learning. In addition to the first cohort of approximately 670 subjects, a separate validation cohort of 120 different subjects was used. The aim of the study was to test whether cataloging public T cell receptors could identify signatures of past pathogen exposure. Broad study findings and their caveats: Most TCR sequences were seen in very few donors, while some public TCRs were found in many individuals. The authors suggested that the approach could potentially be generalized to other disease states and immunological phenotypes. In the study, around 150 TCR beta chains were listed as associated with cytomegalovirus. In both the original and validation cohorts, the classifier was reported to diagnose cytomegalovirus status with high specificity and sensitivity. All 120 or so repertoires were used to score co-occurrence in the validation cohort in a later analysis, because that analysis had no HLA typing for the cohort. A later analysis found that TCRs clustered in the first cohort also tended to co-occur in the roughly 120 validation repertoires, with about 94% of cluster scores above 0. In vitro tests confirmed that a few of the cytomegalovirus-associated TCR beta chains recognize cytomegalovirus antigens.

Donors formed part of the validation cohort, which comprised about 130 subjects and was distinct from the first cohort of several hundred subjects. Receptor libraries were prepared by the immunoSEQ multiplex PCR assay. In the source study's methods: A statistical classification framework was built for diagnosing cytomegalovirus status from the catalog of TCR beta chain sequences. TCRdb limited this immuneACCESS table to in-frame rearrangements with V and J called. A share of clones is missing; checked studies link under half to unresolved V genes, and the rest is unexplained. The DNA gave D and trimming, while V, J and clone size come from that table. The sample data list a few hundred thousand clones, and over 75% of these were observed just once. The ten biggest clones cover approximately 0.95% of the sample. Clipping removes 6 bases from V and 3 bases from J, with 3 as the unmatched junction base count. For CDR1 and CDR2, the germline V gene lists SGHTA and FQGNSA. The CDR3, from cysteine to phenylalanine, totals 14 residues. Here the CDR3 DNA is all that survives: 42 bases in frame from base 1.

The sequence came from a man aged 30 to 39 in good health and CMV-seronegative. The chain is encoded by TRBV7-2 joined to TRBJ2-5; TRBD2 aligns with 11 central bases. Sample: PBMCs. The sequence in DNA is TGTGCCAGCAGGATAGCGGGGGGGAAAGAGACCCAGTACTTC. Its coded protein is CASRIAGGKETQYF.